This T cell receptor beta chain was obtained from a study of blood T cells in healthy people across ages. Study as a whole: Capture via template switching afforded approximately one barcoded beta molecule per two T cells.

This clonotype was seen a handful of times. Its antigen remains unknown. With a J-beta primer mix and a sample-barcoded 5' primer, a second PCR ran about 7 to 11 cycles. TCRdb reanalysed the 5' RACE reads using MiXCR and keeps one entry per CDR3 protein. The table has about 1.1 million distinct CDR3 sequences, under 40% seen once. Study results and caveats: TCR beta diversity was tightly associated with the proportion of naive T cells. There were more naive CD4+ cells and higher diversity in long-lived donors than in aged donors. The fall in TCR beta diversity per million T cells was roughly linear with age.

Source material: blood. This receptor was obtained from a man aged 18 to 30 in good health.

Here the CDR3 DNA reads TGCGCCAGCAGCTCGTATCGGACTAGCGGAAGCACAGATACGCAGTATTTT. Residues: CASSSYRTSGSTDTQYF. The chain is built from TRBV5-1 and TRBJ2-3; 10 bases fit TRBD2. The CDR3 has 17 amino acids. The germline V gene has CDR1 SGHRS and CDR2 YFSETQ. V gave up 3 bases and J gave up 0 bases; unmatched junction bases: 7.